This T cell receptor (beta chain) comes out of a study of breast tumors, draining lymph nodes, adjacent tissues. General study points: Data fit most tumor T cells coming from lymph node, expanding in tumor.

Breast cancer patients provided tissue from their axillary draining lymph nodes. In regard to this clonotype: The antigen is unknown.

MiXCR, run by TCRdb on the multiplex PCR reads, gives a single entry per CDR3 protein. The profile shows 200,000 to 300,000 distinct CDR3 sequences, 30% of them singletons. The CDR3 has 14 amino acids. Germline trimming cut 8 bases from V and 1 base from J; bases unmatched to any gene: 6. Germline CDR1 is SEHNR and CDR2 is FQNEAQ (reference sequence). The sample taken for sequencing was axillary lymph node tissue. The sequence derives from a female donor with breast cancer. Some clones in this sample may be carry-over from other donors' samples. This chain joins TRBV7-9 and TRBJ1-1, with 8 bases aligning to TRBD1. CDR3 in DNA: TGTGCCAGCGTTGCAGGGGGCAGGAACACTGAAGCTTTCTTT. Its protein is CASVAGGRNTEAFF.